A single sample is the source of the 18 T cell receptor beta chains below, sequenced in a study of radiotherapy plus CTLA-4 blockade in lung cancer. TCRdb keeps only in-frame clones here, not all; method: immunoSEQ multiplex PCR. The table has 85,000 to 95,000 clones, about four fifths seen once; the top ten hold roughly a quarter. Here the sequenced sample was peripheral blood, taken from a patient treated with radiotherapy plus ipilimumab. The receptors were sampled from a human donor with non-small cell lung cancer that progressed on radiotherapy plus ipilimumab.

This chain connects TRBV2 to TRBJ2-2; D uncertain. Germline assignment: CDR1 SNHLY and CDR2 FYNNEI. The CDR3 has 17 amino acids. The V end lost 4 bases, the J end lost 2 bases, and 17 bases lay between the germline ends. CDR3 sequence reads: CASSVPRLSGNTGELFF. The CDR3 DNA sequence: TGTGCCAGCAGTGTGCCTCGTCTCTCGGGCAACACCGGGGAGCTGTTTTTT. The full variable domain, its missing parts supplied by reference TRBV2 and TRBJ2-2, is EPEVTQTPSHQVTQMGQEVILRCVPISNHLYFYWYRQILGQKVEFLVSFYNNEISEKSEIFDDQFSVERPDGSNFTLKIRSTKLEDSAMYFCASSVPRLSGNTGELFFGEGSRLTVL.

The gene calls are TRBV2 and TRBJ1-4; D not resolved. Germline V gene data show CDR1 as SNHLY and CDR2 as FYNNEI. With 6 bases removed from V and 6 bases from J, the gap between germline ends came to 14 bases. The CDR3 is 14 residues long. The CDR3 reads CASRPTVVHEKLFF. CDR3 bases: TGTGCCAGCAGACCCACAGTCGTTCATGAAAAACTGTTTTTT. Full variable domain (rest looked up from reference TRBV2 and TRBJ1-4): EPEVTQTPSHQVTQMGQEVILRCVPISNHLYFYWYRQILGQKVEFLVSFYNNEISEKSEIFDDQFSVERPDGSNFTLKIRSTKLEDSAMYFCASRPTVVHEKLFFGSGTQLSVL.

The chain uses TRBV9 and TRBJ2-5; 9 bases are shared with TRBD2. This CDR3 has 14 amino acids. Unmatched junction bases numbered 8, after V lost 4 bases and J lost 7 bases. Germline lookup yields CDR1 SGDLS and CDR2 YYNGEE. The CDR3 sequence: CASSLNQAGGTQYF. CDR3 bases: TGTGCCAGCAGCCTCAATCAAGCGGGGGGGACCCAGTACTTC. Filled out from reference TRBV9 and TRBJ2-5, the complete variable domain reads DSGVTQTPKHLITATGQRVTLRCSPRSGDLSVYWYQQSLDQGLQFLIQYYNGEERAKGNILERFSAQQFPDLHSELNLSSLELGDSALYFCASSLNQAGGTQYFGPGTRLLVL.

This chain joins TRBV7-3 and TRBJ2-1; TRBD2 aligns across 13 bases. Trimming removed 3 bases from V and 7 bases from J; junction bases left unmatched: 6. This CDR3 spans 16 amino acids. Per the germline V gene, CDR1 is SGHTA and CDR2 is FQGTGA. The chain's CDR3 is CASSFLRTSGSNEQFF. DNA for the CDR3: TGTGCCAGCAGCTTCCTCCGGACTAGCGGGAGTAATGAGCAGTTCTTC. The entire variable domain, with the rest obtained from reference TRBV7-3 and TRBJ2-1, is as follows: GAGVSQTPSNKVTEKGKYVELRCDPISGHTALYWYRQSLGQGPEFLIYFQGTGAADDSGLPNDRFFAVRPEGSVSTLKIQRTERGDSAVYLCASSFLRTSGSNEQFFGPGTRLTVL.

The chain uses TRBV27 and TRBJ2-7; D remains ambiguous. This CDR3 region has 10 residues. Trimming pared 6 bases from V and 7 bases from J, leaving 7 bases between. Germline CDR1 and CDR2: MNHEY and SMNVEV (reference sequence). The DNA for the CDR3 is TGTGCCAGCAGGTCCAGAGAGCAGTACTTC. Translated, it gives CASRSREQYF.

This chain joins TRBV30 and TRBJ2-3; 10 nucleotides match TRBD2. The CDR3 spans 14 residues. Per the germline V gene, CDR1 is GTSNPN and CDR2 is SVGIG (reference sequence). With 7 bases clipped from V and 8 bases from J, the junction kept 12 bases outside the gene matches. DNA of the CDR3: TGTGCCTTCGGTGGAGGGATAGCGGGAGGTACGCAGTATTTT. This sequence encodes CAFGGGIAGGTQYF.

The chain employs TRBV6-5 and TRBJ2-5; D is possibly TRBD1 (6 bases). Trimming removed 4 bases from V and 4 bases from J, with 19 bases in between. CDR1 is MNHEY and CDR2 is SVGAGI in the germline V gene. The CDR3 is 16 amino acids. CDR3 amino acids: CASSSGQGWFGETQYF. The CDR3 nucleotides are TGTGCCAGCAGTTCGGGTCAGGGGTGGTTTGGAGAGACCCAGTACTTC.

The CDR3 sequence is CASSSKKEAGTSAGTQYF. CDR3 coding DNA: TGTGCCAGCAGCTCCAAAAAAGAGGCAGGGACGTCCGCCGGGACCCAGTACTTC. The chain carries TRBV7-6 and TRBJ2-5; tentatively, D is TRBD1 or TRBD2 (5 bases each). Germline V CDR1 and CDR2: SGHVS, FNYEAQ. The CDR3 runs 18 residues. V gave up 4 bases and J gave up 7 bases, with 28 bases separating them.

The CDR3 region has the DNA TGTGCCAGCTCACCCCTAGGAAACGAGCAGTACTTC. It codes for CASSPLGNEQYF. The V and J genes are TRBV18 and TRBJ2-7, with D hard to call. There are 12 residues in the CDR3. The V gene's germline CDR1 is KGHSH and CDR2 LQKENI. Trimming took 3 bases from V and 5 from J, leaving 8 bases between them.

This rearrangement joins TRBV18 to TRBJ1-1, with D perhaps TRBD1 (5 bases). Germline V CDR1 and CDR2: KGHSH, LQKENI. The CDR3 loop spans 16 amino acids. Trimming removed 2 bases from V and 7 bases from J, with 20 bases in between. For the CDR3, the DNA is TGTGCCAGCTCACCAGGGACGGGGAGCTCAGGCGGTGAAGCTTTCTTT. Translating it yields CASSPGTGSSGGEAFF.

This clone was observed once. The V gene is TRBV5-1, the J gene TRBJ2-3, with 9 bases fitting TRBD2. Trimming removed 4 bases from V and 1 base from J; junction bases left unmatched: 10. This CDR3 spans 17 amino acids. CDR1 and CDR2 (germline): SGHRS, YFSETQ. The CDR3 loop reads CASSPTGASGGTDTQYF. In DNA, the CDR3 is TGCGCCAGCAGCCCCACAGGGGCTAGCGGGGGCACAGATACGCAGTATTTT.

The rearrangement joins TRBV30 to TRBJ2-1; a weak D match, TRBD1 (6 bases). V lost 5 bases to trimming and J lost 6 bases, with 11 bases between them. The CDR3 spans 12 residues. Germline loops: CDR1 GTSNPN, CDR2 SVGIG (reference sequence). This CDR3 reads CAWGDNFNEQFF. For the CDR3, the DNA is TGTGCCTGGGGGGACAATTTCAATGAGCAGTTCTTC.

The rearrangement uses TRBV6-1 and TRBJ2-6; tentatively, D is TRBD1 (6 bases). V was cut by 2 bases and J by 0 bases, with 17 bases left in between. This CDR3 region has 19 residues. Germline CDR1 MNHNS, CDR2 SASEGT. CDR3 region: CASSERGGQRLSGANVLTF. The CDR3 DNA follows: TGTGCCAGCAGTGAAAGGGGTGGACAGAGACTCTCTGGGGCCAACGTCCTGACTTTC.

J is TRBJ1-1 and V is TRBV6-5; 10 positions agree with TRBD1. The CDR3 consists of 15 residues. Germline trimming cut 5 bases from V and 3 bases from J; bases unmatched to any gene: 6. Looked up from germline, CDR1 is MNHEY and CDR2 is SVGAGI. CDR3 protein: CASSVTGGADTEAFF. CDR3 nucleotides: TGTGCCAGCAGTGTGACAGGGGGCGCGGACACTGAAGCTTTCTTT.

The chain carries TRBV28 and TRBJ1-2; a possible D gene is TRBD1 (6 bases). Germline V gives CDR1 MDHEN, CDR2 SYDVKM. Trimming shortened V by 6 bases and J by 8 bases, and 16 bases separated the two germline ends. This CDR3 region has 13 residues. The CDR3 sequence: CASSLGQLRGYTF. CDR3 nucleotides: TGTGCCAGCAGCCTTGGACAGCTTCGAGGCTACACCTTC.

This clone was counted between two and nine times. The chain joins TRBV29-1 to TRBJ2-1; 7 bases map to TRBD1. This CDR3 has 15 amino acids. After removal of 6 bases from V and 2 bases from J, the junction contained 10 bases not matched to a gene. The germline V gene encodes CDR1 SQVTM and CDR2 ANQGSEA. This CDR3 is CSVDRDSETYNEQFF. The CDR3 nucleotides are TGCAGCGTGGATCGGGACAGCGAGACCTACAATGAGCAGTTCTTC.

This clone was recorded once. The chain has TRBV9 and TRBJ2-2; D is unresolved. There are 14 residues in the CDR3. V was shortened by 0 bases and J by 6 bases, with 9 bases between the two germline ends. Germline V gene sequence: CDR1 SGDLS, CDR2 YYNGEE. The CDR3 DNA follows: TGTGCCAGCAGCGTAGGTACGACGGCCGGGGAGCTGTTTTTT. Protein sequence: CASSVGTTAGELFF.

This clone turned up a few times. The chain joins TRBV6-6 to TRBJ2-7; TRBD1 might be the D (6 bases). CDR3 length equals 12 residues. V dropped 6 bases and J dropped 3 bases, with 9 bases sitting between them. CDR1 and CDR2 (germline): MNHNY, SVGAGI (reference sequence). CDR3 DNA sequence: TGTGCCAGCAGCCCACAGGGCTACGAGCAGTACTTC. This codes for CASSPQGYEQYF.